The rows below give T cell receptor beta chains drawn from one sample of a study of kidney transplant recipient with SARS-CoV-2 infection. TCRdb fed the reads into MiXCR, producing one record per CDR3 protein. The sample records about 250,000 distinct CDR3 sequences, under 35% being singletons. Sequenced material: a blood sample, taken at baseline and on day 111 from a kidney transplant recipient. The origin of the receptors is a young adult male patient who had COVID-19 and was a kidney transplant recipient. Some of the T cells may derive from the graft donor. Each CDR3 is given with its conserved first and last residue. D genes are given only for firm matches. The listing skips clone size in some rows; elsewhere it reads once, few, many or a size class.

D: -
V: TRBV19
size: few
J: TRBJ2-7
CDR3: CASSIAAEATHEQYF
DNA: TGTGCCAGTAGTATAGCAGCGGAGGCTACTCACGAGCAGTACTTC

D: TRBD2
V: TRBV27
size: many
J: TRBJ2-5
CDR3: CASSSTSGREETQYF
DNA: TGTGCCAGCAGTTCTACTAGCGGGAGGGAAGAGACCCAGTACTTC

D: -
V: TRBV5-1
size: many
J: TRBJ1-6
CDR3: CASSTATGNNSPLHF
DNA: TGCGCCAGCAGCACCGCAACAGGGAACAATTCACCCCTCCACTTT

D: -
V: TRBV11-2
size: many
J: TRBJ1-2
CDR3: CASSSARTSRKTYGYTF
DNA: TGTGCCAGCAGCAGTGCCAGAACAAGCAGAAAGACCTATGGCTACACCTTC

D: TRBD2
V: TRBV4-3
size: many
J: TRBJ2-1
CDR3: CASSAQNLGLVRYNEQFF
DNA: TGCGCCAGCAGCGCACAAAACCTCGGACTAGTCCGCTACAATGAGCAGTTCTTC

D: -
V: TRBV4-1
size: many
J: TRBJ1-6
CDR3: CASSQGGARNSPLHF
DNA: TGCGCCAGCAGCCAAGGGGGGGCGCGGAATTCACCCCTCCACTTT

D: TRBD1
V: TRBV27
size: -
J: TRBJ1-2
CDR3: CASSSRNGAGGSIGYTF
DNA: TGTGCCAGCAGTAGCCGAAACGGGGCAGGGGGCAGTATAGGCTACACCTTC

D: TRBD1
V: TRBV2
size: many
J: TRBJ1-2
CDR3: CASSYRGLITGYTF
DNA: TGTGCCAGCAGCTACAGGGGGCTCATAACTGGCTACACCTTC

D: TRBD1
V: TRBV5-1
size: many
J: TRBJ1-5
CDR3: CASSLGGGLGQPQHF
DNA: TGCGCCAGCAGCTTGGGAGGGGGCCTGGGTCAGCCCCAGCATTTT

D: -
V: TRBV6-5
size: many
J: TRBJ2-7
CDR3: CASSRNRAYEQYF
DNA: TGTGCCAGCAGTCGCAACAGGGCCTACGAGCAGTACTTC

D: TRBD1
V: TRBV7-8
size: many
J: TRBJ1-2
CDR3: CASSLAGDRWYYGYTF
DNA: TGTGCCAGCAGCTTAGCTGGGGACAGGTGGTACTATGGCTACACCTTC

D: -
V: TRBV20-1
size: -
J: TRBJ2-7
CDR3: CSALTTRYGSYEQYF
DNA: TGCAGTGCCCTAACAACCCGTTACGGGTCCTACGAGCAGTACTTC

D: -
V: TRBV3-1
size: many
J: TRBJ2-3
CDR3: CASSQDRRTQTGGSKYF
DNA: TGTGCCAGCAGCCAAGATCGTAGGACTCAAACGGGCGGTTCGAAGTATTTT

D: -
V: TRBV20-1
size: many
J: TRBJ1-2
CDR3: CSATRRQDSNYGYTF
DNA: TGCAGTGCTACCCGGAGGCAGGACTCCAACTATGGCTACACCTTC

D: -
V: TRBV7-7
size: -
J: TRBJ1-2
CDR3: CASNIDLKYRKTYGYTF
DNA: TGTGCCAGCAACATCGACCTTAAGTACCGAAAGACCTATGGCTACACCTTC

D: -
V: TRBV7-9
size: many
J: TRBJ2-7
CDR3: CASSFNLPEQYF
DNA: TGTGCCAGCAGCTTCAACCTCCCGGAGCAGTACTTC

D: -
V: TRBV6-2/TRBV6-3
size: -
J: TRBJ2-7
CDR3: CASSYSSDGPYEQYF
DNA: TGTGCCAGCAGTTACTCGAGCGACGGACCCTACGAGCAGTACTTC

D: TRBD2
V: TRBV20-1
size: many
J: TRBJ2-1
CDR3: CSARDSGRYNEQFF
DNA: TGCAGTGCTAGAGATAGCGGGAGGTACAATGAGCAGTTCTTC

D: TRBD2
V: TRBV18
size: many
J: TRBJ2-1
CDR3: CASSPGTSGNNEQFF
DNA: TGTGCCAGCTCACCCGGGACTAGCGGGAACAATGAGCAGTTCTTC

D: -
V: TRBV12-3/TRBV12-4
size: many
J: TRBJ1-5
CDR3: CASSLNQPQHF
DNA: TGTGCCAGCAGTTTAAATCAGCCCCAGCATTTT

D: TRBD2
V: TRBV14
size: many
J: TRBJ2-4
CDR3: CASSQVTTSGKLF
DNA: TGTGCCAGCAGCCAAGTAACTACTAGCGGGAAGCTCTTC

D: -
V: TRBV12-3/TRBV12-4
size: -
J: TRBJ2-2
CDR3: CGGSLFGTNTGELFF
DNA: TGTGGCGGCAGCCTGTTTGGGACAAACACCGGGGAGCTGTTTTTT

D: -
V: TRBV9
size: many
J: TRBJ2-7
CDR3: CASSPTVRDEQYF
DNA: TGTGCCAGCTCACCGACGGTCCGCGACGAGCAGTACTTC

D: TRBD1
V: TRBV24-1
size: few
J: TRBJ2-4
CDR3: CATSDGGQGAKNIQYF
DNA: TGTGCCACCAGTGACGGGGGACAGGGGGCCAAAAACATTCAGTACTTC

D: -
V: TRBV23-1
size: many
J: TRBJ1-5
CDR3: CASSQSRGRGNQPQHF
DNA: TGCGCCAGCAGTCAATCACGAGGGAGGGGAAATCAGCCCCAGCATTTT

D: -
V: TRBV4-3
size: many
J: TRBJ1-3
CDR3: CASSQEAFYTIYF
DNA: TGCGCCAGCAGCCAAGAGGCATTCTACACCATATATTTT

D: -
V: TRBV5-1
size: -
J: TRBJ1-2
CDR3: CASSLAANYGYTF
DNA: TGCGCCAGCAGCTTGGCGGCTAACTATGGCTACACCTTC

D: TRBD2
V: TRBV7-2
size: many
J: TRBJ2-5
CDR3: CASRYSGGAGETQYF
DNA: TGTGCCAGCAGATATAGCGGGGGGGCCGGGGAGACCCAGTACTTC

D: -
V: TRBV6-8
size: many
J: TRBJ1-1
CDR3: CASRIDTKAAF
DNA: TGTGCCAGCAGGATAGACACTAAGGCGGCCTTT

D: -
V: TRBV20-1
size: few
J: TRBJ1-4
CDR3: CSAPVPGEVRKLFF
DNA: TGCAGTGCTCCGGTGCCCGGGGAGGTTCGAAAACTGTTTTTT

D: TRBD2
V: TRBV5-4
size: many
J: TRBJ2-2
CDR3: CASSVSGRVDTGELFF
DNA: TGTGCCAGCAGCGTGAGCGGGAGAGTCGACACCGGGGAGCTGTTTTTT

D: -
V: TRBV11-1
size: many
J: TRBJ2-5
CDR3: CASSFGSETQYF
DNA: TGTGCCAGCAGTTTCGGGTCAGAGACCCAGTACTTC

D: TRBD1
V: TRBV18
size: many
J: TRBJ2-1
CDR3: CASSPLPLRTGAYNEQFF
DNA: TGTGCCAGCTCACCACTCCCCCTCAGGACAGGAGCATACAATGAGCAGTTCTTC